The sequence of this TCR beta chain was determined in a study of cytomegalovirus exposure and HLA in healthy donors. Study-wide results and limits: Prior analysis indicated that the majority of TCR beta V segments exhibited productivity approximately 90% or approximately 30% of the time. In vitro checks showed that a few CMV-associated chains really do target CMV antigens.

Germline V gives CDR1 SGHVS, CDR2 FNYEAQ. The CDR3 is 13 residues long. V was shortened by 4 bases and J by 2 bases, with 8 bases between the two germline ends. Primers: 60 Vbeta forward and 13 Jbeta reverse. Measured with immunoSEQ multiplex PCR; TCRdb has only the in-frame clones, and not every one. Of about 120,000 clones listed, approximately 80% are singletons. To note about this clone: No antigen is known for it.

The source of this sequence is a man aged 35 to 55 in good health and CMV-seropositive. The specimen was PBMCs. The V gene is TRBV7-6, the J gene TRBJ1-2; no reliable D call. The CDR3, as DNA: TGTGCCAGCAGCTCGCACACCAACTATGGCTACACCTTC. This translates into CASSSHTNYGYTF.